This TCR beta chain was identified in a study of T cell responses to AZD1222 COVID-19 vaccine. This table comes from immunoSEQ multiplex PCR, and its TCRdb copy is limited to in-frame clones, with some not included. The sample yields some 150,000 clones, about 82% seen once. This clonotype was sampled from an adult who received the AZD1222 COVID-19 vaccine. The source material was peripheral blood, sampled 28 days after the second AZD1222 dose.

The CDR3 nucleotides read TGTGCCAGCAGTGAAACGGGACTAGCAGAGACCCAGTACTTC. As protein: CASSETGLAETQYF. The V and J genes are TRBV2 and TRBJ2-5; 9 positions match TRBD2. Trimming removed 2 bases from V and 4 bases from J; junction bases left unmatched: 2. CDR3 length: 14 amino acids. Germline loops: CDR1 SNHLY, CDR2 FYNNEI.